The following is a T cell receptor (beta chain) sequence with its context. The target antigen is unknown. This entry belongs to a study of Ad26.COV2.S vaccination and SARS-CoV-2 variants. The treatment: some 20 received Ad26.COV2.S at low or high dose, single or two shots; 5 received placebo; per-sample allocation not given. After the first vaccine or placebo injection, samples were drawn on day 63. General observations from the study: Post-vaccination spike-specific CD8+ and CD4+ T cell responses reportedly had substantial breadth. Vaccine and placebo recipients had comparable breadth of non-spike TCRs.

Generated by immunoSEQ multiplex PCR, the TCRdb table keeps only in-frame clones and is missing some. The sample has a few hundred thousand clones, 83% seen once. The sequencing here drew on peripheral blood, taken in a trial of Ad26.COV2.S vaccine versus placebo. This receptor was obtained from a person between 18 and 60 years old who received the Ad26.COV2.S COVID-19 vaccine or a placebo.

Here the CDR3 reads CASSIHQGATRNYGYTF. CDR3 coding DNA: TGTGCCAGCAGCATTCATCAGGGGGCTACAAGGAACTATGGCTACACCTTC. The V and J genes are TRBV7-9 and TRBJ1-2; the match to TRBD1 covers 8 bases. This CDR3 spans 17 amino acids. The germline V gene has CDR1 SEHNR and CDR2 FQNEAQ (reference sequence). Trimming removed 5 bases from V and 2 bases from J; junction bases left unmatched: 13.